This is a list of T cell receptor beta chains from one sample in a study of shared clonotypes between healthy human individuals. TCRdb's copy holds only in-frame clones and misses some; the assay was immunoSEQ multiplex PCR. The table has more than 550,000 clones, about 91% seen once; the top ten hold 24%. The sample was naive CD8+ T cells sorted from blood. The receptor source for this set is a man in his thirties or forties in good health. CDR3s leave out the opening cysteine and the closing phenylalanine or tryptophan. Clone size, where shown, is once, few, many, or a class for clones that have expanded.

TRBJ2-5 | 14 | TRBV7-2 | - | ASSFNAAGGGETQY
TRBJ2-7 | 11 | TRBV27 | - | ASSFTGSGEQY
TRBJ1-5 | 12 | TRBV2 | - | ASSEYGTGMGQH
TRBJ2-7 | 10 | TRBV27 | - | ASRRESYEQY
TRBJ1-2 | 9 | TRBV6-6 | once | ASSELYGYT
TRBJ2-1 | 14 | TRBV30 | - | AWSVKPSGRDNEQF
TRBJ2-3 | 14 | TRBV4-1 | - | ASSTRGGGSTDTQY
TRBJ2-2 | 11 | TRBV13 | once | ASRENPAGELF
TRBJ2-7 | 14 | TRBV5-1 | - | ASSLDVRVGGMEQY
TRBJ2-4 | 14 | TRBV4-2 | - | ASSQDPGQAENIQY
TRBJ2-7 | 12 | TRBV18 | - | ASSPPEGRYEQY
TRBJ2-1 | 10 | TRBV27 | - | ASGYGLNEQF
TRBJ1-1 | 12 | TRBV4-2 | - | ASSQEGQGTEAF
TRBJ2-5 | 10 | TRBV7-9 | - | ASSTAKGDQY
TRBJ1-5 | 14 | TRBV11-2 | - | ASSVGQVGYNQPQH
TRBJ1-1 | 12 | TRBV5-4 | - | ASSSSDRALKAF
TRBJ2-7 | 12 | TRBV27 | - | ASSLSAGPYEQY
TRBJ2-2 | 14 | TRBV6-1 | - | ASSESARTSSGELF
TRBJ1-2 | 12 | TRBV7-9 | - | ASTLVDREYGYT
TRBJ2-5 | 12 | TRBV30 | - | AWSDRDSQETQY
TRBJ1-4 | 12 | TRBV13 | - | ASSVQGTSEKLF
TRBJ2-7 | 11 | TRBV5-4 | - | ASSLGADYEQY
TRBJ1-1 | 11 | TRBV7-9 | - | ASSLKVNTEAF
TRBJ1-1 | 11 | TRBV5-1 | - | ASKPDLNTEAF
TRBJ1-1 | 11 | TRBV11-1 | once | ASRLPGNTEAF
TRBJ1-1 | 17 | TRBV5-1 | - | ASSSVKGPARGGNTEAF
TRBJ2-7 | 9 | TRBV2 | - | ASSDYHEQY
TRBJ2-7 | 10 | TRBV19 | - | ASSMTAYEQY
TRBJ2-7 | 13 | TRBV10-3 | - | AISESMGTYYEQY
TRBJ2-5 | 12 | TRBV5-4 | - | ASSLAAGSETQY
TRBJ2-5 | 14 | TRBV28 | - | ASSSQEAGTQETQY
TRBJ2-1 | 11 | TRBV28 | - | ASSSAPSYEQF
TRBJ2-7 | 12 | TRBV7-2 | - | ASSQTLTTYEQY
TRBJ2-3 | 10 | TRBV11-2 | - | ASSRTVKAQY
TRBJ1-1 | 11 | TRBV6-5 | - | ASRKGQGTEAF
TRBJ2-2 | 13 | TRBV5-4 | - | ASSLSEANTGELF
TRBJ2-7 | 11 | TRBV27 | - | ASSEDRALEQY
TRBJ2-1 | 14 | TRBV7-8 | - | ASSPPGREGYNEQF
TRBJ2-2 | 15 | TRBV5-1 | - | ASSFLVGQANTGELF
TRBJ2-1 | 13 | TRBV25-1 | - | ASSVAGTSHNEQF
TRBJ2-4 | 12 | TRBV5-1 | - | ASSLEPAKNIQY
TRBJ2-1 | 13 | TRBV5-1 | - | ASRGEGSYYNEQF
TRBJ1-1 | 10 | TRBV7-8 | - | ASSWEETEAF
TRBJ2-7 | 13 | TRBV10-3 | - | AISERQGISYEQY
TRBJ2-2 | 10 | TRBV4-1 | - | ASSQGGRELF
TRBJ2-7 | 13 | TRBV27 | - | ASSPLGGGFYEQY
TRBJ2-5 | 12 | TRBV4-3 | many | ASSQVDNQETQY
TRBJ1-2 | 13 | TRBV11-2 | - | ASSSRQGTNYGYT
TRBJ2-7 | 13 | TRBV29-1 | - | SVDLAGSESYEQY
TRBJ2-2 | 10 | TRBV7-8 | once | ASRETAGELF